This entry concerns a single TCR beta chain. Its antigen remains unidentified. This CDR3 is built from 14 residues. The germline V and J ends were trimmed by 1 base and 3 bases, with 6 bases remaining between them. Germline V gives CDR1 MGHDK, CDR2 SYGVNS. These data are taken from a study of shared clonotypes between healthy human individuals. Study-level information: Used for every donor were three CD4 naive, three CD4 memory, two CD8 naive and one CD8 memory plate.

Study-level results: Large depth notwithstanding, sorted-subset sequencing proved incomplete by rarefaction. Shared across several donors were roughly 4.8% of the naive CD4 clonotypes.

This table comes from immunoSEQ multiplex PCR, and its TCRdb copy is limited to in-frame clones, with some not included. This sample has approximately 1.1 million clones, with 70% to 80% found just once. The source material was memory CD4+ T cells from PBMCs. Regarding subset: CD45RA-negative fraction. This chain uses TRBV25-1 with TRBJ2-2; possible D gene TRBD2, 5 bases. The TCR was taken from a man aged 18 to 29 in good health. Some clones in this sample may be carry-over from other donors' samples. CDR3 protein: CASSEFGDTGELFF. For the CDR3, the DNA is TGTGCCAGCAGTGAATTCGGGGACACCGGGGAGCTGTTTTTT.